Shown below are 24 T cell receptor beta chains from a single sample sequenced in a study of blood T cell repertoires in COVID-19. Produced via immunoSEQ multiplex PCR; TCRdb's table is partial and in-frame only. The sample holds approximately 260,000 clones, about nine tenths seen once. Sequencing was performed on PBMCs or T cells enriched from blood (not recorded which). These receptors were collected from a woman aged 55-70 years who had recovered from COVID-19.

The chain uses TRBV9 and TRBJ2-7; D remains ambiguous. V lost 3 bases to trimming and J lost 3 bases, with 7 bases between them. The CDR3 extends over 12 amino acids. CDR1 SGDLS and CDR2 YYNGEE come from the germline V gene. CDR3 sequence reads: CASSGNGYEQYF. The CDR3 DNA follows: TGTGCCAGCAGCGGTAACGGCTACGAGCAGTACTTC.

The genes are TRBV6-1 and TRBJ2-7, with 8 bases fitting TRBD1. The CDR3 consists of 13 residues. V was clipped by 3 bases and J by 7 bases; unmatched bases: 5. CDR1 and CDR2 (germline): MNHNS, SASEGT. The DNA for the CDR3 is TGTGCCAGCAGTGAGCAGGGGGCTTGGGAGCAGTACTTC. Translating gives CASSEQGAWEQYF.

There are a few counts of this clone. The J gene is TRBJ1-1, the V gene TRBV28; D not resolved. The CDR3 spans 13 residues. CDR1 is MDHEN and CDR2 is SYDVKM in the germline V gene. V dropped 3 bases and J dropped 10 bases, with 15 bases sitting between them. In DNA, the CDR3 is TGTGCCAGCAGTTTTGGACTTCAACCAGGAGCTTTCTTT. Its translation: CASSFGLQPGAFF. The complete variable domain, with remaining parts taken from reference TRBV28 and TRBJ1-1, reads DVKVTQSSRYLVKRTGEKVFLECVQDMDHENMFWYRQDPGLGLRLIYFSYDVKMKEKGDIPEGYSVSREKKERFSLILESASTNQTSMYLCASSFGLQPGAFFGQGTRLTVV.

The chain uses TRBV15 and TRBJ2-7, with TRBD1 as a possible D gene (5 bases). The CDR3 is made up of 15 amino acids. Germline V lookup: CDR1 LNHNV, CDR2 YYDKDF (reference sequence). The ends were cut back, 1 base at V and 1 base at J, with 11 bases in the middle. CDR3: CATSRGPDTSYEQYF. The CDR3 DNA reads as TGTGCCACCAGCAGAGGCCCGGACACTTCCTACGAGCAGTACTTC.

The rearrangement links TRBV14 to TRBJ2-7, with TRBD2 as a possible D gene (5 bases). This CDR3 region has 16 residues. Trimming stripped 5 bases from V and 5 bases from J, with 22 bases between. Germline V CDR1 and CDR2: SGHDN, FVKESK. The CDR3 DNA sequence: TGTGCCAGCAGCTTCAGGCCGGGAATAGTAGAAAACGAGCAGTACTTC. This encodes CASSFRPGIVENEQYF.

The chain uses TRBV13 and TRBJ1-2; the match to TRBD1 covers 7 bases. With 0 bases clipped from V and 4 bases from J, the junction kept 11 bases outside the gene matches. The V gene's germline CDR1 is PRHDT and CDR2 FYEKMQ (reference sequence). The CDR3 has 17 residues. CDR3 DNA sequence: TGTGCCAGCAGCTTAGGAGCGACAGGGATAAGGGGCTATGGCTACACCTTC. Protein product: CASSLGATGIRGYGYTF. Filled out from reference TRBV13 and TRBJ1-2, the complete variable domain reads AAGVIQSPRHLIKEKRETATLKCYPIPRHDTVYWYQQGPGQDPQFLISFYEKMQSDKGSIPDRFSAQQFSDYHSELNMSSLELGDSALYFCASSLGATGIRGYGYTFGSGTRLTVV.

The chain is built from TRBV29-1 and TRBJ1-4; 8 nucleotides agree with TRBD1. V lost 6 bases, J lost 8 bases, and 8 bases stayed unmatched. The germline V gene has CDR1 SQVTM and CDR2 ANQGSEA. This CDR3 comprises 13 residues. CDR3 sequence reads: CSVLTGAMEKLFF. As DNA, the CDR3 is TGCAGCGTCCTGACAGGGGCGATGGAAAAACTGTTTTTT. The whole variable domain, filled in from reference TRBV29-1 and TRBJ1-4, reads SAVISQKPSRDICQRGTSLTIQCQVDSQVTMMFWYRQQPGQSLTLIATANQGSEATYESGFVIDKFPISRPNLTFSTLTVSNMSPEDSSIYLCSVLTGAMEKLFFGSGTQLSVL.

This chain connects TRBV6-5 to TRBJ1-6, with 10 bases aligning to TRBD1. V was pared by 8 bases and J by 10 bases, with 8 bases of the junction left unmatched. The CDR3 consists of 14 residues. The germline V gene encodes CDR1 MNHEY and CDR2 SVGAGI. CDR3 in amino acids: CASQRDRGVSPLHF. CDR3 bases: TGTGCCAGCCAACGGGACAGGGGAGTCTCACCCCTCCACTTT.

This clone was detected many times. The chain uses TRBV4-2 and TRBJ2-7; weak D call: TRBD2 (5 bases). The V gene's germline CDR1 is LGHNA and CDR2 YNFKEQ. This CDR3 is built from 14 residues. Trimming removed 4 bases at V and 2 bases at J, with 12 bases between. The CDR3 bases are TGTGCCAGCAGCCGTGGGTCGGGGACCTACGAGCAGTACTTC. It encodes CASSRGSGTYEQYF.

This chain uses TRBV5-1 with TRBJ2-3; TRBD2 is a possible D gene (5 bases). Trimming stripped 3 bases from V and 5 bases from J, with 13 bases between. The germline V gene encodes CDR1 SGHRS and CDR2 YFSETQ. CDR3 length equals 14 residues. The CDR3 loop reads CASSSLSEEDTQYF. DNA of the CDR3: TGCGCCAGCAGCTCTCTCTCGGAGGAAGATACGCAGTATTTT.

This sequence joins TRBV6-5 and TRBJ2-7; 9 positions agree with TRBD1. Germline V gene lookup returns CDR1 MNHEY and CDR2 SVGAGI. The V and J ends lost 6 bases and 2 bases, in that order; junction bases with no gene match: 2. There are 13 residues in the CDR3. The CDR3 DNA reads as TGTGCCAGCAGCGGGGACAGGGCCTACGAGCAGTACTTC. Translated, it gives CASSGDRAYEQYF.

V is TRBV30 and J is TRBJ1-3, with D perhaps TRBD1 (6 bases). V was clipped by 2 bases and J by 3 bases, with 11 bases between them. The CDR3 totals 14 residues. In germline, CDR1 is GTSNPN, CDR2 SVGIG (reference sequence). Written as DNA, the CDR3 is TGTGCCTGGAGTCAGGGGTGGTTTGGAAACACCATATATTTT. Protein sequence: CAWSQGWFGNTIYF. Filled out from reference TRBV30 and TRBJ1-3, the complete variable domain reads SQTIHQWPATLVQPVGSPLSLECTVEGTSNPNLYWYRQAAGRGLQLLFYSVGIGQISSEVPQNLSASRPQDRQFILSSKKLLLSDSGFYLCAWSQGWFGNTIYFGEGSWLTVV.

V is TRBV5-6 and J is TRBJ1-1; the match to TRBD1 covers 10 bases. The CDR3 consists of 15 residues. V lost 4 bases to trimming and J lost 7 bases; unmatched junction nucleotides: 10. Germline values: CDR1 SGHDT, CDR2 YYEEEE. DNA of the CDR3: TGTGCCAGCAGCCATATGGGACAGGGGCGGGGTGAAGCTTTCTTT. It codes for CASSHMGQGRGEAFF.

J is TRBJ1-6 and V is TRBV2; D is possibly TRBD1 (6 bases). This CDR3 has 12 residues. Germline assignment: CDR1 SNHLY and CDR2 FYNNEI. V shed 10 bases and J shed 10 bases, with 14 bases lying between them. The CDR3 region is CATSAGVSPLHF. In DNA form, the CDR3 reads TGTGCCACGTCCGCAGGGGTCTCACCCCTCCACTTT. Filled out from reference TRBV2 and TRBJ1-6, the complete variable domain reads EPEVTQTPSHQVTQMGQEVILRCVPISNHLYFYWYRQILGQKVEFLVSFYNNEISEKSEIFDDQFSVERPDGSNFTLKIRSTKLEDSAMYFCATSAGVSPLHFGNGTRLTVT.

The chain couples TRBV7-9 to TRBJ2-2, with TRBD1 matching 9 bases. The CDR3 length is 15 residues. Per the germline V gene, CDR1 is SEHNR and CDR2 is FQNEAQ (reference sequence). With V trimmed by 7 bases and J by 1 base, 4 bases remained unmatched. CDR3 bases: TGTGCCAGCATTTGGACAGGGGTGAACACCGGGGAGCTGTTTTTT. This codes for CASIWTGVNTGELFF.

The chain recombines TRBV5-6 with TRBJ1-2; D is perhaps TRBD1 (6 bases). V was pared by 5 bases and J by 8 bases, with 19 bases between. Per germline, CDR1 SGHDT and CDR2 YYEEEE. The CDR3 contains 14 residues. CDR3 DNA sequence: TGTGCCAGCAGACGCCCGGGGGGGCTCGTAGGCTACACCTTC. Translation gives CASRRPGGLVGYTF.

The chain recombines TRBV7-9 with TRBJ1-2; TRBD1 aligns across 9 bases. Trimming at V came to 3 bases and at J to 6 bases, leaving 2 bases not matched to a gene. Germline V gene lookup returns CDR1 SEHNR and CDR2 FQNEAQ (reference sequence). CDR3 size: 13 residues. The CDR3 region has the DNA TGTGCCAGCAGCTTTAGGACAGGGGATGGCTACACCTTC. Translating it yields CASSFRTGDGYTF. Full variable domain (outside the CDR3, taken from reference TRBV7-9 and TRBJ1-2): DTGVSQNPRHKITKRGQNVTFRCDPISEHNRLYWYRQTLGQGPEFLTYFQNEAQLEKSRLLSDRFSAERPKGSFSTLEIQRTEQGDSAMYLCASSFRTGDGYTFGSGTRLTVV.

The genes are TRBV5-4 and TRBJ1-1; TRBD1 matches at 9 bases. Unmatched junction bases numbered 11, after V lost 5 bases and J lost 3 bases. CDR1 is SGHNT, CDR2 YYREEE, per germline (reference sequence). The CDR3 is 16 residues long. CDR3 bases: TGTGCCAGCAGGGACGGACAGGGGTCGAGGGACACTGAAGCTTTCTTT. Translated: CASRDGQGSRDTEAFF.

The CDR3 DNA reads TGCGCCGGCAAACAGGGGGACGGGGAGCTGTTTTTT. It is translated as CAGKQGDGELFF. This chain connects TRBV5-1 to TRBJ2-2; 8 bases align to TRBD1. Trimming cost V 10 bases and J 7 bases; bases outside gene matches: 6. From germline, CDR1 is SGHRS and CDR2 YFSETQ. The CDR3 has 12 amino acids. Based on the CDR3 plus reference TRBV5-1 and TRBJ2-2, the full variable domain is KAGVTQTPRYLIKTRGQQVTLSCSPISGHRSVSWYQQTPGQGLQFLFEYFSETQRNKGNFPGRFSGRQFSNSRSEMNVSTLELGDSALYLCAGKQGDGELFFGEGSRLTVL.

The gene calls are TRBV18 and TRBJ2-7; D possibly corresponds to TRBD2 (6 bases). This CDR3 region has 14 residues. Trimming removed 3 bases from V and 5 bases from J, with 14 bases in between. CDR1 KGHSH and CDR2 LQKENI come from the germline V gene. This CDR3 is CASSPGSARHEQYF. Written as DNA, the CDR3 is TGTGCCAGCTCACCCGGGAGCGCCCGCCACGAGCAGTACTTC.

V usage is TRBV2 and J usage is TRBJ2-1, with 9 bases that match TRBD1. J gave up 3 bases and V 9 bases, and 6 bases lay outside the gene matches. Germline V gene sequence: CDR1 SNHLY, CDR2 FYNNEI. This CDR3 comprises 14 residues. DNA of the CDR3: TGTGCCAGTACCGGGACAGGGTACTACAATGAGCAGTTCTTC. It encodes CASTGTGYYNEQFF.

The chain links TRBV24-1 to TRBJ2-7, with D maybe TRBD1 (6 bases). Per germline, CDR1 KGHDR and CDR2 SFDVKD. Trimming left V 8 bases short and J 4 bases short, with 26 bases between. The CDR3 extends over 17 amino acids. The CDR3, as DNA: TGTGCCACCATAGACAGGTATTCACCGACTGAGGCGTACGAGCAGTACTTC. Translating gives CATIDRYSPTEAYEQYF.

The chain uses TRBV11-2 and TRBJ2-7; 10 bases fit TRBD2. Germline CDR1 SGHAT, CDR2 FQNNGV. The trim removed 5 bases at V and 3 bases at J, leaving 7 bases unmatched. The CDR3 extends over 15 amino acids. The CDR3 DNA is TGTGCCAGCAGCCCCGGACTAGCGGCTTACTACGAGCAGTACTTC. Translation: CASSPGLAAYYEQYF.

This chain connects TRBV6-2 or TRBV6-3 to TRBJ1-2; D may be TRBD1 (6 bases). The CDR3 covers 14 residues. The V and J ends lost 3 bases and 3 bases respectively, with 11 bases between them. Germline CDR1 reads MNHEY; CDR2 reads SVGEGT. The CDR3 bases are TGTGCCAGCAGTTATCAGGGGCCCTACTATGGCTACACCTTC. This translates into CASSYQGPYYGYTF.